The source of this T cell receptor (beta chain) is a study of T cell changes during pregnancy in multiple sclerosis. Profiled with immunoSEQ multiplex PCR; TCRdb holds only in-frame clones, not every one. There are roughly 70,000 clones in the sample; around 90% occur only once, and over 2% lies in the top ten. The V gene's germline CDR1 is SGHTA and CDR2 FQGTGA. V lost 5 bases to trimming and J lost 4 bases, with 14 bases between them. The CDR3 length is 15 residues. The receptor comes from a female donor with multiple sclerosis, enrolled in a pregnancy study. The V gene is TRBV7-3, the J gene TRBJ2-2; maybe TRBD2 (5 bases). The specimen was peripheral blood, collected in the first trimester of pregnancy. The CDR3 coding sequence is TGTGCCAGCAGCACAGCGGCGGCAGTCACCGGGGAGCTGTTTTTT. This translates into CASSTAAAVTGELFF.